This T cell receptor beta chain was obtained from a study of blood T cell repertoires in COVID-19. Method: immunoSEQ multiplex PCR; TCRdb's copy keeps in-frame clones and lacks some. The sample holds roughly 260,000 clones; 87% are singletons and the top ten take over 2%. CDR1 and CDR2 (germline): LNHDA, SQIVND (reference sequence). This CDR3 contains 14 residues. Unmatched junction bases numbered 6, after V lost 10 bases and J lost 1 base. This sequence was found in a woman in her fifties or sixties who had recovered from COVID-19. This rearrangement joins TRBV19 to TRBJ2-2; 7 nucleotides align to TRBD1. The sequenced sample consisted of peripheral blood. The CDR3 is CATSGQMNTGELFF. CDR3 nucleotides: TGTGCCACCTCGGGACAGATGAACACCGGGGAGCTGTTTTTT.